These 20 T cell receptor beta chains originate from one sample sequenced in a study of cytomegalovirus exposure and HLA in healthy donors. With 60 Vbeta and 13 Jbeta primers, the PCR was carried out. Sequenced by immunoSEQ multiplex PCR; TCRdb stores in-frame clones only, minus some. The sample contains around 150,000 clones, around 83% of which appear only once. The sample comprised PBMCs. The origin of the receptors is a man aged 45-65 years in good health and CMV-seropositive.

The V call is TRBV7-9, the J call TRBJ2-5, with D tentatively TRBD2 (6 bases). V was clipped by 6 bases and J by 7 bases, with 15 bases between them. CDR1 is SEHNR, CDR2 FQNEAQ, per germline (reference sequence). This CDR3 is built from 13 residues. CDR3 sequence reads: CASSGRLGGTQYF. DNA for the CDR3: TGTGCCAGCAGTGGTCGACTGGGAGGGACCCAGTACTTC.

The J gene is TRBJ2-5, the V gene TRBV4-1; D perhaps matches TRBD2 (5 bases). The germline V gene encodes CDR1 MGHRA and CDR2 YSYEKL. CDR3 length equals 14 residues. V was clipped by 2 bases and J by 2 bases, with 9 bases between them. CDR3 loop: CASSQYGSQETQYF. For the CDR3, the DNA is TGCGCCAGCAGCCAATATGGGAGTCAAGAGACCCAGTACTTC.

This clone was seen more than once but under ten times. The V call is TRBV7-2, the J call TRBJ2-7, with a possible D match to TRBD2 (5 bases). This CDR3 has 14 residues. The germline V and J ends were trimmed by 5 bases and 2 bases, with 13 bases remaining between them. Germline V gene data show CDR1 as SGHTA and CDR2 as FQGNSA. The CDR3 sequence is CASSPRPGTYEQYF. CDR3 nucleotides: TGTGCCAGCAGCCCCCGGCCGGGAACCTACGAGCAGTACTTC.

This chain joins TRBV4-1 and TRBJ2-5, with D tentatively TRBD2 (6 bases). Germline V gene sequence: CDR1 MGHRA, CDR2 YSYEKL. V was cut by 1 base and J by 5 bases, with 14 bases left in between. The CDR3 has 15 residues. This chain's CDR3 is CASSQVGGGWETQYF. The CDR3 DNA reads TGCGCCAGCAGCCAAGTCGGGGGAGGCTGGGAGACCCAGTACTTC.

This clone was recorded only once. The chain recombines TRBV6-5 with TRBJ1-1; perhaps TRBD1 as D (6 bases). CDR3 length: 14 residues. V gave up 6 bases and J gave up 5 bases, with 16 bases separating them. Germline CDR1 and CDR2: MNHEY and SVGAGI. Written as DNA, the CDR3 is TGTGCCAGCAGACCCTGGACAGAGCGGACTGAAGCTTTCTTT. It encodes CASRPWTERTEAFF.

This chain joins TRBV10-2 and TRBJ2-3; D may be TRBD1 (6 bases). This CDR3 is 15 amino acids long. Germline V lookup: CDR1 WSHSY, CDR2 SAAADI. V lost 3 bases and J lost 4, with 14 bases in between. The CDR3 here is CASSDGRWGPDTQYF. CDR3 DNA: TGCGCCAGCAGTGATGGACGCTGGGGGCCAGATACGCAGTATTTT.

The V gene is TRBV6-5, the J gene TRBJ1-5, with D tentatively TRBD1 (6 bases). This CDR3 region has 13 residues. CDR1 and CDR2 from the germline V gene are MNHEY and SVGAGI. V was clipped by 8 bases and J by 6 bases, with 14 bases between them. DNA for the CDR3: TGTGCCAGCCGGGGGGGGGCAGGTCAGCCCCAGCATTTT. Translating it yields CASRGGAGQPQHF.

V and J are TRBV10-3 and TRBJ2-3; the D gene is possibly TRBD2 (6 bases). CDR1 and CDR2 (germline): ENHRY, SYGVKD. V gave up 11 bases and J gave up 6 bases, with 21 bases separating them. The CDR3 spans 14 residues. The CDR3 spells CAARPGVGVDTQYF. CDR3 sequence (DNA): TGTGCCGCCCGGCCGGGGGTTGGCGTGGATACGCAGTATTTT.

V gene TRBV6-5 combines with J gene TRBJ2-7; the match to TRBD1 covers 7 bases. Germline-derived CDR1 and CDR2 are MNHEY and SVGAGI. This CDR3 contains 14 residues. V shed 5 bases, J shed 3 bases, and the junction held 7 bases outside the gene matches. Here the CDR3 reads CASSPGQSFYEQYF. The CDR3 nucleotides read TGTGCCAGCAGTCCGGGACAGAGTTTCTACGAGCAGTACTTC.

The rearrangement links TRBV9 to TRBJ2-1, with 13 bases fitting TRBD2. The CDR3 is 15 residues long. The V segment lost 5 bases and the J segment 10 bases; nucleotides outside the gene matches: 9. CDR1 is SGDLS and CDR2 is YYNGEE in the germline V gene. This CDR3 reads CASRDTSGGAFEQFF. The CDR3 DNA reads TGTGCCAGCAGAGATACTAGCGGGGGGGCATTCGAGCAGTTCTTC. Using reference TRBV9 and TRBJ2-1 for the parts outside the CDR3, the full variable domain is DSGVTQTPKHLITATGQRVTLRCSPRSGDLSVYWYQQSLDQGLQFLIQYYNGEERAKGNILERFSAQQFPDLHSELNLSSLELGDSALYFCASRDTSGGAFEQFFGPGTRLTVL.

On this clone itself: The identical CDR3 is also encoded by other nucleotide sequences in the sample. This chain uses TRBV2 with TRBJ2-1; 8 bases fit TRBD2. With V trimmed by 8 bases and J by 0 bases, 3 bases remained unmatched. CDR3 length: 14 residues. Per the germline V gene, CDR1 is SNHLY and CDR2 is FYNNEI. The CDR3 nucleotides read TGTGCCAGCCGGGGGGGGAGCTCCTACAATGAGCAGTTCTTC. Its translation: CASRGGSSYNEQFF.

This rearrangement joins TRBV15 to TRBJ2-3, with a possible D match to TRBD2 (6 bases). This CDR3 contains 16 residues. Trimming took 4 bases from V and 1 from J, leaving 15 bases between them. CDR1 is LNHNV, CDR2 YYDKDF, per germline (reference sequence). CDR3 in amino acids: CATSTRRDSGTDTQYF. The CDR3 region has the DNA TGTGCCACCAGCACCCGCCGGGACTCAGGCACAGATACGCAGTATTTT.

V and J are TRBV6-6 and TRBJ2-7; 10 bases fit TRBD1. V lost 2 bases and J lost 5; bases outside the gene matches: 6. This CDR3 has 15 amino acids. Germline V gene sequence: CDR1 MNHNY, CDR2 SVGAGI (reference sequence). The CDR3 sequence is CASSYPRDRGNEQYF. CDR3 coding DNA: TGTGCCAGCAGTTACCCTCGGGACAGGGGCAACGAGCAGTACTTC.

CDR3 residues: CAIKGGDEQYF. The DNA of the CDR3 is TGTGCCATCAAGGGGGGGGACGAGCAGTACTTC. The chain carries TRBV10-3 and TRBJ2-7; possible D gene TRBD2, 7 bases. V dropped 7 bases and J dropped 5 bases, with 9 bases sitting between them. Germline CDR1 reads ENHRY; CDR2 reads SYGVKD. The CDR3 extends over 11 amino acids.

CDR3 loop: CASSISGGVGYGYTF. The CDR3 coding sequence is TGTGCCAGCAGCATTAGCGGAGGGGTCGGCTATGGCTACACCTTC. J is TRBJ1-2 and V is TRBV9, with D possibly matching TRBD1 (5 bases). Germline values: CDR1 SGDLS, CDR2 YYNGEE. The length of the CDR3 is 15 residues. Trimming shortened V by 4 bases and J by 4 bases, and 17 bases separated the two germline ends.

This clone was picked up one time. The chain recombines TRBV30 with TRBJ2-5; 7 bases fit TRBD1. With V trimmed by 8 bases and J by 5 bases, 8 bases remained unmatched. Germline CDR1 GTSNPN, CDR2 SVGIG (reference sequence). The CDR3 is 12 amino acids. The CDR3 DNA reads as TGTGCCGGCAACAGGGGTCCTGAGACCCAGTACTTC. It is translated as CAGNRGPETQYF.

This chain uses TRBV5-4 with TRBJ2-1, with a tentative D call TRBD2 (6 bases). V was clipped by 0 bases and J by 0 bases, with 7 bases between them. The V gene's germline CDR1 is SGHNT and CDR2 YYREEE (reference sequence). The CDR3 runs 15 residues. In nucleotides, the CDR3 is TGTGCCAGCAGCTTGGATAGCGGCTCCTACAATGAGCAGTTCTTC. Translating gives CASSLDSGSYNEQFF.

The gene calls are TRBV28 and TRBJ1-3; no reliable D call. V was shortened by 8 bases and J by 0 bases, with 17 bases between the two germline ends. The CDR3 loop spans 16 amino acids. Germline lookup yields CDR1 MDHEN and CDR2 SYDVKM. The CDR3 sequence is CASSPVAPLSGNTIYF. The CDR3 DNA follows: TGTGCCAGCTCTCCCGTAGCCCCTCTCTCTGGAAACACCATATATTTT.

This chain uses TRBV23-1 with TRBJ1-1, with a tentative D call TRBD1 (5 bases). Being an ORF, TRBV23-1 has a function that is uncertain. The V and J ends lost 6 bases and 3 bases respectively, with 32 bases between them. The CDR3 is 20 amino acids. CDR3 region: CASSNLLGGRVEAIDTEAFF. The CDR3, as DNA: TGCGCCAGCAGCAACCTTCTCGGCGGCAGGGTAGAAGCTATAGACACTGAAGCTTTCTTT.

The chain is built from TRBV9 and TRBJ1-1; D is ambiguous. This CDR3 region has 13 residues. From germline, CDR1 is SGDLS and CDR2 YYNGEE. V was trimmed by 0 bases and J by 5 bases, leaving 8 bases between them. CDR3 bases: TGTGCCAGCAGCGTAGCCGGGTTGACTGAAGCTTTCTTT. It specifies CASSVAGLTEAFF. Full variable domain (remainder filled in from reference TRBV9 and TRBJ1-1): DSGVTQTPKHLITATGQRVTLRCSPRSGDLSVYWYQQSLDQGLQFLIQYYNGEERAKGNILERFSAQQFPDLHSELNLSSLELGDSALYFCASSVAGLTEAFFGQGTRLTVV.